This is a list of T cell receptor beta chains from one sample in a study of T cells in Graves' hyperthyroidism and ophthalmopathy. TCRdb redid the calling of the multiplex PCR reads with MiXCR, one entry per CDR3 protein. The sample holds more than 500,000 distinct CDR3 sequences, approximately 15% seen once. The specimen sequenced was blood. These receptors were taken from a woman between 35 and 50 years old with Graves' ophthalmopathy. CDR3s include the opening cysteine and the closing phenylalanine or tryptophan. A D gene is named only where the DNA matches it firmly. Expanded clones are given a class, and other clones once, few, many or no size at all.

D gene | clone size | J gene | V gene | CDR3 DNA | CDR3 protein
NA | NA | TRBJ2-7 | TRBV4-2 | TGTGCCAGCAGCCAAGGGGGGACCACCGTCTACGAGCAGTACTTC | CASSQGGTTVYEQYF
NA | NA | TRBJ1-5 | TRBV6-2/TRBV6-3 | TGTGCCAGCAGTTACTCGAGAGGACTAGGCAGCAATCAGCCCCAGCATTTT | CASSYSRGLGSNQPQHF
TRBD2 | few | TRBJ2-2 | TRBV20-1 | TGCAGTGCTAGTACACTAGCGGGAGGGATCCTCGGGGAGCTGTTTTTT | CSASTLAGGILGELFF
TRBD2 | few | TRBJ2-7 | TRBV13 | TGTGCCAGCAGCCCCCATGGTAGCGGGAGTTCCGAGCAGTACTTC | CASSPHGSGSSEQYF
NA | many | TRBJ1-5 | TRBV19 | TGTGCCAGCTCCCTGTCCGGGCATCAGCCCCAGCATTTT | CASSLSGHQPQHF
NA | NA | TRBJ2-7 | TRBV4-1 | TGCGCCAGCAGCCATGGGGGGAACTACGAGCAGTACTTC | CASSHGGNYEQYF
TRBD2 | NA | TRBJ2-7 | TRBV20-1 | TGCAGTGCTCGCGGCGGGGGGGGGCGCGAGCAGTACTTC | CSARGGGGREQYF
NA | many | TRBJ1-1 | TRBV28 | TGTGCCAGCAGTTCCAAGACAGGGAACACTGAAGCTTTCTTT | CASSSKTGNTEAFF
TRBD1 | many | TRBJ2-7 | TRBV27 | TGTGCCAGCAGTGAGATGACAGGGGGCTCCGAGCAGTACTTC | CASSEMTGGSEQYF
NA | many | TRBJ1-2 | TRBV25-1 | TGTGCCAGCAGTGATAATTTGAATGGCTACACCTTC | CASSDNLNGYTF
NA | many | TRBJ2-7 | TRBV12-3/TRBV12-4 | TGTGCCAGCAGTTTGTCCGGAGACTCCTACGAGCAGTACTTC | CASSLSGDSYEQYF
NA | NA | TRBJ2-5 | TRBV12-3/TRBV12-4 | TGTGCCAGCAGTTTTACATATGGAGAGACCCAGTACTTC | CASSFTYGETQYF
NA | many | TRBJ1-1 | TRBV2 | TGTGCCAGCAGTGAAAATTGGGACTCTATTTTGGCCGCTGAAGCTTTCTTT | CASSENWDSILAAEAFF
NA | NA | TRBJ1-1 | TRBV7-2 | TGTGCCAGCAGCCCTGACGGCATCGCTGAAGCTTTCTTT | CASSPDGIAEAFF
TRBD2 | NA | TRBJ2-7 | TRBV12-3/TRBV12-4 | TGTGCCAGCAGCGGACTAGGGGACTACGAGCAGTACTTC | CASSGLGDYEQYF
TRBD1 | many | TRBJ2-7 | TRBV6-2/TRBV6-3 | TGTGCCAGCAGAACTGGGACAGTCTCCTACGAGCAGTACTTC | CASRTGTVSYEQYF